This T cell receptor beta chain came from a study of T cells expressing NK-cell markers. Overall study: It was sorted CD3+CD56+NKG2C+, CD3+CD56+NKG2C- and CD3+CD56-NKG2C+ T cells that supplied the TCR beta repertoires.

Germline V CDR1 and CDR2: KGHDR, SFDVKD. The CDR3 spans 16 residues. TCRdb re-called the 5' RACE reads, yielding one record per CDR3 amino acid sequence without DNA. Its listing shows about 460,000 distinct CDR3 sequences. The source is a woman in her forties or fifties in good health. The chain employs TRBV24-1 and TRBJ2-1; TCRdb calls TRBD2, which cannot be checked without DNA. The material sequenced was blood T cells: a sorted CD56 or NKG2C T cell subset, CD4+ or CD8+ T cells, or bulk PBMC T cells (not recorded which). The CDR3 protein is CATSGRRGGRGDEQFF.